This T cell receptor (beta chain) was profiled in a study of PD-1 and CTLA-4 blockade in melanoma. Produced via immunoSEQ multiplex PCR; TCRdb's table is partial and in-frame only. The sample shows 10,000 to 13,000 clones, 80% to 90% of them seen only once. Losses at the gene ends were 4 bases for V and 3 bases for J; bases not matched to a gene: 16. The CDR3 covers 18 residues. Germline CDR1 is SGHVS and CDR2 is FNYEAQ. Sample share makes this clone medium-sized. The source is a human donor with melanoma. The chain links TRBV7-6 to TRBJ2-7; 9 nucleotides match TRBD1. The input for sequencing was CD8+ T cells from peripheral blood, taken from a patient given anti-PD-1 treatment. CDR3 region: CASSSTGTGRSPYYEQYF. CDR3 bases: TGTGCCAGCAGCTCGACCGGGACAGGGAGATCCCCATACTACGAGCAGTACTTC.